What follows are 9 T cell receptor beta chains derived from one specimen sequenced in a study of blood T cells in healthy people across ages (dated by TCRdb to about 2015). Library preparation was by 5' RACE. The sequencer was an Illumina HiSeq 2500. A second PCR of roughly 7 to 11 cycles was performed with a sample-barcoded 5' primer and a J-beta primer mix. TCRdb itself trimmed the public reads at Q25 with fastp, ran MiXCR and retained productive beta chains. Rows matching on CDR3 protein sequence are summarized as one entry with the most common DNA and genes. Across this sample there are around 800,000 distinct CDR3 sequences, with 40% to 50% seen only once. Roughly a fifth of the sample comes from the top ten. What was sequenced was blood. The receptors originated from a man in his 60s in good health.

The V call is TRBV7-9, the J call TRBJ2-5; 8 bases are a match to TRBD2. The J call is in doubt because the DNA end fits TRBJ2-7 better. In germline, CDR1 is SEHNR, CDR2 FQNEAQ (reference sequence). The CDR3 is 17 amino acids. The CDR3 nucleotides read TGTGCCAGCAGCCCGGGGGGGCGAGCTACTGCATTCTACGAGCAGTACTTC. Encoded protein: CASSPGGRATAFYEQYF.

In its sample, this clonotype was seen a few times. The chain couples TRBV4-3 to TRBJ1-6; D is uncertain. The V gene lost 0 bases and the J gene lost 7 bases, with 13 bases spanning the gap. Per the germline V gene, CDR1 is LGHNA and CDR2 is YSLEER. The CDR3 covers 16 residues. The CDR3 coding sequence is TGCGCCAGCAGCCAAGATTGGGCAGGCCAGAATTCACCCCTCCACTTT. It yields the protein CASSQDWAGQNSPLHF.

As DNA, the CDR3 is TGTGCCAGCAAAGGCCTCGGACGCCCGGCCAATGAGCAGTTCTTC. Translating it yields CASKGLGRPANEQFF. This sequence joins TRBV14 and TRBJ2-1; no clear D gene. CDR3 size: 15 residues. Trimming stripped 7 bases from V and 6 bases from J, with 19 bases between. CDR1 and CDR2 from the germline V gene are SGHDN and FVKESK. The whole variable domain, filled in from reference TRBV14 and TRBJ2-1, reads EAGVTQFPSHSVIEKGQTVTLRCDPISGHDNLYWYRRVMGKEIKFLLHFVKESKQDESGMPNNRFLAERTGGTYSTLKVQPAELEDSGVYFCASKGLGRPANEQFFGPGTRLTVL.

The chain has TRBV5-1 and TRBJ1-2; tentatively, D is TRBD1 (6 bases). Germline-derived CDR1 and CDR2 are SGHRS and YFSETQ. Deletions cut 4 bases from V and 1 base from J, with 8 bases between. The CDR3 loop spans 13 amino acids. The CDR3 sequence is CASSMDSNYGYTF. CDR3 in DNA: TGCGCCAGCAGCATGGACAGTAACTATGGCTACACCTTC.

This chain connects TRBV4-3 to TRBJ1-1, with D tentatively TRBD1 (5 bases). V lost 2 bases and J lost 4, with 17 bases in between. CDR3 size: 16 residues. Germline V CDR1 and CDR2: LGHNA, YSLEER. Here the CDR3 reads CASSQNLVRRGTEAFF. The DNA of the CDR3 is TGCGCCAGCAGCCAAAACCTCGTGCGAAGGGGCACTGAAGCTTTCTTT.

V and J are TRBV7-7 and TRBJ2-5, with a tentative D call TRBD2 (5 bases). Deletions cut 0 bases from V and 4 bases from J, with 21 bases between. From germline, CDR1 is SSHAT and CDR2 FNYEAQ (reference sequence). This CDR3 contains 18 residues. The CDR3 DNA reads TGTGCCAGCAGCTTAGCGCTGGGCGCCCGGGGTAGAGGAGAGACCCAGTACTTC. Translated: CASSLALGARGRGETQYF. The whole variable domain, filled in from reference TRBV7-7 and TRBJ2-5, reads GAGVSQSPRYKVTKRGQDVTLRCDPISSHATLYWYQQALGQGPEFLTYFNYEAQPDKSGLPSDRFSAERPEGSISTLTIQRTEQRDSAMYRCASSLALGARGRGETQYFGPGTRLLVL.

This clonotype was detected only a few times. The CDR3 loop reads CATSRTGAGINEQYF. The CDR3 DNA is TGTGCCACCAGCCGCACGGGGGCAGGTATCAACGAGCAGTACTTC. The chain employs TRBV15 and TRBJ2-7; either TRBD1 or TRBD2 may fit D (6 bases each). Per germline, CDR1 LNHNV and CDR2 YYDKDF (reference sequence). CDR3 length equals 15 residues. V was trimmed by 5 bases and J by 5 bases, leaving 19 bases between them.

V usage is TRBV28 and J usage is TRBJ2-7; TRBD1 is a possible D gene (5 bases). Germline V gives CDR1 MDHEN, CDR2 SYDVKM. The CDR3 spans 16 residues. The ends were cut back, 5 bases at V and 2 bases at J, with 19 bases in the middle. The CDR3 spells CASSHNKGATPYEQYF. In nucleotides, the CDR3 is TGTGCCAGCAGTCACAATAAAGGGGCAACACCCTACGAGCAGTACTTC.

This chain uses TRBV10-2 with TRBJ1-5; D gene ambiguous. CDR1 and CDR2 from the germline V gene are WSHSY and SAAADI. Trimming took 7 bases from V and 6 from J, leaving 13 bases between them. This CDR3 comprises 13 residues. CDR3 sequence (DNA): TGCGCCAGCACCAGTCAAGCGTCTCAGCCCCAGCATTTT. It yields the protein CASTSQASQPQHF.